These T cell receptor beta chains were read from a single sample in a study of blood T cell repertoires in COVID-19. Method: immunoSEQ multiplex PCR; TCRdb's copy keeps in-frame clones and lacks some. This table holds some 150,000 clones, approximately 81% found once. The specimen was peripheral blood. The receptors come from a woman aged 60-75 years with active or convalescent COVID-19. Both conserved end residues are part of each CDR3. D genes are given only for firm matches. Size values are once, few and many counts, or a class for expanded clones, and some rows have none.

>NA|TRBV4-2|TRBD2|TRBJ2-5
TGTGCCAGCAGCCAAGAAGGGCGGGAGGGGGAGACCCAGTACTTC
CASSQEGREGETQYF
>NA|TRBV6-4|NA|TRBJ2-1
TGTGCCAGCAGTGACTCGAGCGGCTCCTACAATGAGCAGTTCTTC
CASSDSSGSYNEQFF
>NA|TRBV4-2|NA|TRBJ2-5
TGTGCCAGCAGCCAATACCCCTCGGGAGCGATGCAAGAGACCCAGTACTTC
CASSQYPSGAMQETQYF
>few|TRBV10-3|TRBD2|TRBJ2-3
TGTGCCATCAGTAGCCTCGGCCCAGCGGGATATACGCAGTATTTT
CAISSLGPAGYTQYF
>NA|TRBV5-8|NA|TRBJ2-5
TGTGCCAGCAGCTTGGGGCAGCGGCCCCAAGAGACCCAGTACTTC
CASSLGQRPQETQYF
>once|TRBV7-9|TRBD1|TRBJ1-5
TGTGCCAGCAGCTTAGCCCGGGACAGGGGTTGGAATCAGCCCCAGCATTTT
CASSLARDRGWNQPQHF
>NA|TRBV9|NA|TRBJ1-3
TGTGCCAGCAGCCCCGGGGGGAAACAAAACACCATATATTTT
CASSPGGKQNTIYF
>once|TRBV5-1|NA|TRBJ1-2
TGCGCCAGCAGCTTTAACAGGGTCGACTATGGCTACACCTTC
CASSFNRVDYGYTF
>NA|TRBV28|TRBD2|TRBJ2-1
TGTGCCAGCAGTTTAGAACTAGCGGGAGAGTTCTTC
CASSLELAGEFF
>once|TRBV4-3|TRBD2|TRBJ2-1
TGCGCCAGCAGCCAAGATCTTACTAGCGGGAGTCTTGTATATGAGCAGTTCTTC
CASSQDLTSGSLVYEQFF
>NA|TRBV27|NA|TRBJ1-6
TGTGCCAGCAGTTTCCCTCAGGTCGGATCACCCCTCCACTTT
CASSFPQVGSPLHF
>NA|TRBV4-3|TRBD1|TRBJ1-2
TGCGCCAGCAGCCCCAGTTACCAACAGGGGGCCGATGGCTACACCTTC
CASSPSYQQGADGYTF